The 3 T cell receptor beta chains presented below share a single source sample, sequenced in a study of blood T cell repertoires in COVID-19. Method: immunoSEQ multiplex PCR; TCRdb's copy keeps in-frame clones and lacks some. The sample consists of 150,000 or so clones, over 75% of them appearing once. Sequenced: peripheral blood. These receptors all stem from a human donor in a cohort sampled during active COVID-19.

This clone appeared a single time. The CDR3 region has the DNA TGCAGCGTTCCCGGGACAGGGATTCTCCAAGAGACCCAGTACTTC. Translation gives CSVPGTGILQETQYF. This chain links TRBV29-1 with TRBJ2-5; TRBD1 matches at 9 bases. The CDR3 has 15 residues. J was trimmed by 1 base and V by 5 bases; bases with no gene match: 8. Germline CDR1 is SQVTM and CDR2 is ANQGSEA. The whole variable domain, remainder taken from reference TRBV29-1 and TRBJ2-5, is SAVISQKPSRDICQRGTSLTIQCQVDSQVTMMFWYRQQPGQSLTLIATANQGSEATYESGFVIDKFPISRPNLTFSTLTVSNMSPEDSSIYLCSVPGTGILQETQYFGPGTRLLVL.

This chain joins TRBV13 and TRBJ1-2, with D perhaps matching TRBD1 (6 bases). Germline V CDR1 and CDR2: PRHDT, FYEKMQ (reference sequence). V lost 5 bases and J 2 bases, leaving 12 bases between the germline ends. The CDR3 sequence is 14 residues long. The CDR3 nucleotides are TGTGCCAGCAGCCGCAGGGGCGGGAACTATGGCTACACCTTC. Translated: CASSRRGGNYGYTF.

This chain links TRBV3-1 (or the pseudogene TRBV3-2) with TRBJ2-1, with TRBD1 matching 8 bases. The CDR3 totals 15 residues. Germline lookup yields CDR1 LGHDT and CDR2 YNNKEL (reference sequence). The J segment lost 4 bases and the V segment lost 0 bases, leaving 2 bases of the junction unmatched. The CDR3, as DNA: TGTGCCAGCAGCCAAGAGACAGGGGCATACAATGAGCAGTTCTTC. This encodes CASSQETGAYNEQFF.